This entry is about one T cell receptor (beta chain). Its antigen is not yet known. Base qualities are not provided; no much larger clone lies one nucleotide away. TCRbeta CDR3 regions were amplified from genomic DNA by means of the immunoSEQ Assay, a bias-controlled multiplex PCR. In the original analysis: Within the assay, amplification of reference gene primers was used to estimate how many nucleated cells each sample contained. Sequence reads were collapsed and filtered to measure the absolute abundance of every unique TCRbeta CDR3 rearrangement. For each sample, productive Simpson clonality was calculated as the square root of Simpson's diversity index over productive rearrangements. The clones in this table, taken by TCRdb from immuneACCESS, are in-frame only. Not every clone is retained; where verified, under half of the shortfall comes from an unresolved V gene, and the cause of the rest is unknown. That table is the source of V, J and clone size, and D and trimming were worked out from the DNA. The sample table records some 180,000 clones; about four fifths of these occur just once. Clones ranked in the top ten supply approximately 11% of the sample.

This specimen comes from a study of blood T cell repertoires in COVID-19 (dated by TCRdb to about 2020). Looking at the study overall: The collaborator samples originated in the United States, Italy and Spain and spanned the acute and convalescent phases of COVID-19. The prospective study material was composed of cDNA or gDNA derived from T cells, B-cell-depleted T cells, or PBMCs. Subjects who had been exposed to COVID-19, were actively infected with it, or had recovered from it provided the deeply sampled blood TCRbeta repertoires that made up the dataset. The repertoires were released in a freely available public database meant as a resource for research on the immune response to SARS-CoV-2. Samples were obtained from the ongoing ImmuneRACE study (first 160 participants) and from 1,200 or so subjects provided by 6 global collaborators. Nearly every sample came with metadata listing a de-identified subject ID, COVID-19 status, age in years and sex. Where HLA class I and class II types were available, the types were taken from metadata supplied by the sample provider, not from assay-based typing. Study-wide findings and limitations: Clinical and demographic metadata were provided uncurated, with the amount varying by source and participant.

One collaborating source in Seattle enrolled patients while the patients were actively infected and followed the patients over time throughout the course of disease. Collaborating institutions collected whole blood in K2EDTA tubes following their own protocols. For TCRbeta analysis, collaborators shipped samples as frozen whole blood, isolated PBMCs, or DNA extracted from either of those sample types. The sequenced sample consisted of peripheral blood. The sequence was collected from a woman between 40 and 55 years old with COVID-19, enrolled during active disease.

DNA sequence: TGTGCCAGCAGCTCCCCGCTCGAGACAGCTTACCAAGAGACCCAGTACTTC. It codes for CASSSPLETAYQETQYF. The chain is made from TRBV5-4 and TRBJ2-5, and possibly TRBD1, on 5 matching bases. The CDR3 sequence holds 17 residues, the cysteine and phenylalanine included. Only the CDR3 DNA is retained, 51 bases long and in frame from the first base. In the germline V gene (reference sequence), CDR1 corresponds to SGHNT and CDR2 to YYREEE. V and J are truncated by 3 bases and 0 bases respectively, leaving an intervening sequence of 18 bases.